These 3 T cell receptor beta chains share one sample of origin, sequenced in a study of RUNX1 and TCR beta rearrangement in T-cell leukemia. Next generation amplicon sequencing characterized TCR beta DJ and VDJ rearrangements. TCRdb reprocessed the PCR reads via MiXCR and lists one record per CDR3 protein. This sample has approximately 730 distinct CDR3 sequences, with roughly 29% found just once. Sequences were obtained from blood. The origin of the receptors is a male donor with T-cell acute lymphoblastic leukemia.

This clonotype was detected only a few times. The rearrangement uses TRBV11-2 and TRBJ1-3, with 7 bases matching TRBD1. J was trimmed by 2 bases and V by 5 bases; bases with no gene match: 12. CDR3 size: 17 residues. Germline CDR1 reads SGHAT; CDR2 reads FQNNGV. The CDR3 spells CASSPWFGTDPGNTIYF. The CDR3 nucleotides are TGTGCCAGCAGCCCGTGGTTCGGGACAGACCCTGGAAACACCATATATTTT.

This chain links TRBV4-1 with TRBJ1-1; D is uncertain. CDR3 length: 12 amino acids. V shed 8 bases and J shed 3 bases, with 10 bases lying between them. The germline V gene has CDR1 MGHRA and CDR2 YSYEKL. CDR3 region: CASSLGDTEAFF. As DNA, the CDR3 is TGCGCCAGCTCCCTGGGAGACACTGAAGCTTTCTTT.

The rearrangement joins TRBV12-3 or TRBV12-4 to TRBJ2-7; 7 bases line up with TRBD2. CDR3 length equals 13 residues. The V segment lost 5 bases and the J segment 9 bases; nucleotides outside the gene matches: 10. CDR3 coding DNA: TGTGCCAGCAGTGGGCCGGGGAGGGGATTGCAGTACTTC. Its protein is CASSGPGRGLQYF.